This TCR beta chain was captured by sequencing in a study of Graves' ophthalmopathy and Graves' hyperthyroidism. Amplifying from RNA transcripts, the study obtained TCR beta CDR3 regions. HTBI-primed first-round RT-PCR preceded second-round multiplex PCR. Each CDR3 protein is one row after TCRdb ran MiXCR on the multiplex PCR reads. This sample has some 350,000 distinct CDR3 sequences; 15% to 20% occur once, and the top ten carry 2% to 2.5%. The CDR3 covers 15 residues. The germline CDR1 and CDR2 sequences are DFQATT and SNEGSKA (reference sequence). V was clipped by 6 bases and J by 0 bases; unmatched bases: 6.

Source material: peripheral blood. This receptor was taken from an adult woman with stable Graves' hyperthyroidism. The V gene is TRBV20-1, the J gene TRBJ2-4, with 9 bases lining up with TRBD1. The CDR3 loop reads CSAATGGLAKNIQYF. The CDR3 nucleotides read TGCAGTGCCGCGACAGGGGGGCTAGCCAAAAACATTCAGTACTTC.